This entry concerns a single T cell receptor beta chain. Its antigen is unknown. Nothing much larger sits one base from this clone, and base qualities are not available. The donors were healthy, HIV-negative adults with no recently reported acute infections or vaccinations. Every donor was a Caucasian adult living in Nashville, Tennessee, USA. CD4+ T cells were enriched through magnetic negative selection, after which naive cells were positively selected on CD45RA and the remaining negative fraction served as the memory subset. Blood was collected by leukapheresis, and PBMCs were isolated by Ficoll-Histopaque density gradient centrifugation and then cryopreserved in liquid nitrogen vapor phase. Analytical flow cytometry was used to check the purity and quantity of every magnetically sorted T cell population. Each sorted fraction had its genomic DNA isolated and then quantified by UV absorbance on a Nanodrop 2000c.

V and J are trimmed by 2 bases and 8 bases, and the gene matches miss 9 bases of the junction. Based on the germline V gene (reference sequence), the CDR1 and CDR2 sequences are SSHAT and FNYEAQ. Counted from cysteine to phenylalanine, this CDR3 has 15 amino acids. Here the CDR3 DNA is all that survives: 45 bases in frame from base 1. This specimen belongs to a study of shared clonotypes between healthy human individuals (dated by TCRdb to the early 2020s). A note on the overall study: A few men and a couple of women, aged 18 to 49 years, made up the cohort. Leukapheresis yielded between about 0.8 and 9.5 billion PBMCs per donor. Per donor, three plates each were used for CD4 naive and CD4 memory, two for CD8 naive, and one for CD8 memory. Different laboratories and diverse techniques were used to prepare libraries and sequence TCR repertoires, to increase sequencing depth and limit assay-specific biases. The study deeply sequenced blood TCR repertoires of about five healthy adults to estimate repertoire size and the extent of clonotype sharing between individuals. Study-level results and caveats: The small number of donors limited the genetic and exposure-history diversity represented. Around 5% of naive CD4, more than 3% of naive CD8, 2.3% of memory CD4, and 0.4% of memory CD8 clonotypes were shared across several donors. Based on pairwise subsampling, the degree of clonotype sharing among donors was expected to be affected by sequencing depth. Clonotypes shared by all four sorted-subset donors showed higher generation probabilities than non-shared clonotypes. Sampling was restricted to blood, and TCR repertoires in tissue are likely to differ from TCR repertoires in blood. Naive subsets generally had larger estimated clonotype richness than memory subsets. Incomplete sequencing was indicated by rarefaction of sorted-subset datasets, despite the large sequencing depth.

Using the deep immunoSEQ assay, multiplex PCR amplified TCR CDR3 regions from genomic DNA. Extracted genomic DNA from each cell subset was spread evenly across all wells of several immunoSEQ 96-well plates, with each plate serving as a replicate. For sorted subsets, 200 ng of genomic DNA, equivalent to some 33,000 T cell genomes, went into each replicate PCR. The purified libraries were quantified using a Qubit 3.0 fluorometer, sized with a Bioanalyzer 2100, and then quantified again using the KAPA Library Quantification kit. Every immunoSEQ 96-well plate was sequenced on a separate single-read 150-cycle Illumina NextSeq 550 flow cell. Regarding the original processing steps: The immunoSEQ output contained only junctional sequences without quality scores, so filtering could not match that applied to full-length reads. Sequences were annotated with PyIR, a Python wrapper for IgBLAST v1.9, and V/J genes and CDR3 were assigned using IMGT germline references. Reads with weak V/J assignments (E-value above 1e-6), missing CDR3, stop codons, out-of-frame junctions, or ambiguous translated residues were removed. V3J clonotypes were defined as sequences sharing the same inferred V gene, J gene, and CDR3 amino acid sequence. To compute the percentage overlap between repertoires, the number of shared unique clonotypes was divided by the size of the smaller repertoire. Repertoire richness was assessed with RTK rarefaction, the Chao1 estimator, and Recon v2.1 estimates of unobserved clonotypes. Generation probabilities were computed with OLGA for all TCRbeta clonotypes obtained by the gDNA method from several donors. TCRdb retrieved this table from immuneACCESS and kept in-frame rearrangements only. Not all clones are present; in checked studies, unresolved V genes account for under half, and no reason is known for the remainder. The D gene and trimming were derived from the DNA, and the V and J assignments and clone size from that table. A total of roughly 2,500,000 clones appear in this sample, under 95% of them only once. The ten largest clones represent 0.36% of the sample.

This receptor was taken from a young man in good health. Some clones in this sample may be carry-over from other donors' samples. The material sequenced was naive CD4+ T cells from PBMCs. Reading the label with the study, this specimen's cell subset or site is: CD45RA+ positively selected. The chain is made from TRBV7-7 and TRBJ2-1; TRBD1 fits 7 bases in the junction. The base sequence is TGTGCCAGCAGCTTAACGGGGCTAGGGGGCGATGAGCAGTTCTTC. This codes for CASSLTGLGGDEQFF.